Listed below are T cell receptor beta chains from one sample, sequenced in a study of glioma-infiltrating T cells. MiXCR, applied by TCRdb to the multiplex PCR reads, yields one record per CDR3 protein. The sample holds about 190,000 distinct CDR3 sequences; approximately 30% are singletons and the top ten take 20% to 25%. The source material was glioma tissue, nonneoplastic brain tissue, or PBMCs (not recorded which). These receptors were obtained from a human donor with low-grade glioma or glioblastoma, undergoing nonglioma brain surgery, or in good health (not recorded which). The conserved cysteine and the conserved F or W are not part of the CDR3 here.

length: 10; J: TRBJ2-7; V: TRBV30; CDR3: AWSVIAGEQY
length: 15; J: TRBJ1-2; V: TRBV2; CDR3: ASSAPPGTGHLYGYT
length: 12; J: TRBJ2-7; V: TRBV6-1; CDR3: AGSDNGVYNERF
length: 12; J: TRBJ2-7; V: TRBV3-1; CDR3: ASSQEFLPDEQY
length: 11; J: TRBJ2-1; V: TRBV6-2/TRBV6-3; CDR3: ASRRQGRPEQF
length: 11; J: TRBJ1-4; V: TRBV29-1; CDR3: SASGTGGEKLF
length: 9; J: TRBJ2-1; V: TRBV29-1; CDR3: SVERYNEQF
length: 10; J: TRBJ2-7; V: TRBV20-1; CDR3: SAIDRGREQY
length: 12; J: TRBJ2-5; V: TRBV7-2; CDR3: ASSPGRLEETQY
length: 9; J: TRBJ1-3; V: TRBV3-1; CDR3: ASSQGGTIY
length: 13; J: TRBJ1-2; V: TRBV27; CDR3: ASSTSRGISYGYT
length: 14; J: TRBJ2-2; V: TRBV19; CDR3: ASIESGSLDTGELF
length: 12; J: TRBJ1-3; V: TRBV20-1; CDR3: SAAFREAGNTIY
length: 14; J: TRBJ2-5; V: TRBV7-2; CDR3: ASSPRLLWGQETQY
length: 12; J: TRBJ1-1; V: TRBV18; CDR3: ASSPKTGNTEAF
length: 12; J: TRBJ2-1; V: TRBV9; CDR3: ASSVEGQGNEQF
length: 14; J: TRBJ2-5; V: TRBV20-1; CDR3: SARGPTSGRGETQY
length: 12; J: TRBJ2-7; V: TRBV11-2; CDR3: ASSQQGSSYEQY
length: 12; J: TRBJ1-1; V: TRBV7-9; CDR3: ASSLGAAETEAF
length: 13; J: TRBJ2-6; V: TRBV4-1; CDR3: ASSQGDSGANVLT
length: 16; J: TRBJ2-7; V: TRBV7-2; CDR3: ASSSGLAGARYTYEQY
length: 11; J: TRBJ2-1; V: TRBV27; CDR3: ASKLPDGVEQF
length: 12; J: TRBJ2-3; V: TRBV10-3; CDR3: ASLGGSVTDTQY